This TCR beta chain was observed in a study of T cell responses to AZD1222 COVID-19 vaccine. Whole-study results and caveats: Donors were chiefly white British, with a greater number of females, and clonal diversity was perhaps underestimated. As reported, nearly half of all spike-specific TCRs target variant regions that are unmutated. Spike-specific TCR breadth and depth rose after two AZD1222 doses.

As to this clone: Antigen: not known.

The CDR3 runs to 13 residues. The trim removed 0 bases at V and 5 bases at J, leaving 1 base unmatched. Germline lookup yields CDR1 SGHRS and CDR2 YFSETQ. TCRdb keeps only in-frame clones here, not all; method: immunoSEQ multiplex PCR. The table lists tens of thousands of clones, roughly 86% of them singletons. The chain is built from TRBV5-1 and TRBJ2-5; 7 bases are shared with TRBD2. The sequence came from an adult in good health. The specimen was peripheral blood, collected on day 0 of AZD1222 vaccination. For the CDR3, the DNA is TGCGCCAGCAGCTTGGCCGGGGGGGAGACCCAGTACTTC. This sequence encodes CASSLAGGETQYF.